Listed below are T cell receptor beta chains from one sample, sequenced in a study of blood T cell repertoires in COVID-19. TCRdb keeps only in-frame clones here, not all; method: immunoSEQ multiplex PCR. The sample has fewer than 250,000 clones; around four fifths are singletons. Sample: peripheral blood. The receptors derive from a woman aged 45-60 years with acute or convalescent COVID-19. Both conserved end residues are part of each CDR3. D genes are given only for firm matches. The size field is filled for only some rows; it gives once, few, many or a size class.

J: TRBJ1-4; V: TRBV14; size: .; D: .; DNA: TGTGCCAGCAGCCGCGGGAATGAAAAACTGTTTTTT; CDR3: CASSRGNEKLFF
J: TRBJ1-1; V: TRBV27; size: .; D: TRBD1; DNA: TGTGCCAGCAGTTTATCGAGGGGGCGAGGGACTGAAGCTTTCTTT; CDR3: CASSLSRGRGTEAFF
J: TRBJ2-7; V: TRBV12-3/TRBV12-4; size: once; D: .; DNA: TGTGCCAGCAGACAGGGCTGGGACTACGAGCAGTACTTC; CDR3: CASRQGWDYEQYF
J: TRBJ1-5; V: TRBV6-1; size: .; D: TRBD1; DNA: TGTGCCAGCAGTGGACAGGGGTTACCCACCGATAGCAATCAGCCCCAGCATTTT; CDR3: CASSGQGLPTDSNQPQHF
J: TRBJ2-3; V: TRBV20-1; size: once; D: .; DNA: TGCAGTGCTAGTCTACCACTTGCAACCCTGGGCACAGATACGCAGTATTTT; CDR3: CSASLPLATLGTDTQYF
J: TRBJ2-7; V: TRBV9; size: once; D: .; DNA: TGTGCCAGCAGCGTAGGGATTTCGGCTAGCAGTTCCTACGAGCAGTACTTC; CDR3: CASSVGISASSSYEQYF
J: TRBJ2-7; V: TRBV29-1; size: .; D: .; DNA: TGCAGCGTCGACAGGGCCCTCGGGGGAGAGCAGTACTTC; CDR3: CSVDRALGGEQYF
J: TRBJ2-3; V: TRBV5-1; size: .; D: TRBD2; DNA: TGCGCCAGCAGCAAGCGGGAAGCCCCGGATACGCAGTATTTT; CDR3: CASSKREAPDTQYF
J: TRBJ2-3; V: TRBV25-1; size: .; D: TRBD1; DNA: TGTGCCAGCAGTGATAACAGGGGCGGAGGAGCAGATACGCAGTATTTT; CDR3: CASSDNRGGGADTQYF
J: TRBJ2-5; V: TRBV2; size: once; D: .; DNA: TGTGCCAGCAGTAGGGACTTACAAGAGACCCAGTACTTC; CDR3: CASSRDLQETQYF
J: TRBJ1-3; V: TRBV6-5; size: .; D: .; DNA: TGTGCCAGCAGTTACTCCCTCAGCTCTGGAAACACCATATATTTT; CDR3: CASSYSLSSGNTIYF
J: TRBJ2-3; V: TRBV10-3; size: .; D: .; DNA: TGTGCCATCAGTGAGGTGGGGCTAGAAGGCACAGATACGCAGTATTTT; CDR3: CAISEVGLEGTDTQYF
J: TRBJ2-1; V: TRBV24-1; size: .; D: TRBD2; DNA: TGTGCCACCAGTGGGGGGGGACTAGCGGGAAAGTTTTCCTACAATGAGCAGTTCTTC; CDR3: CATSGGGLAGKFSYNEQFF
J: TRBJ2-7; V: TRBV28; size: once; D: TRBD1; DNA: TGTGCCAGCAGTTCAACCGGGACAGGGTTTGGGGAGCAGTACTTC; CDR3: CASSSTGTGFGEQYF
J: TRBJ2-1; V: TRBV10-3; size: .; D: TRBD2; DNA: TGTGCCATCAGGGCGGGAGTATCTATCTACAATGAGCAGTTCTTC; CDR3: CAIRAGVSIYNEQFF
J: TRBJ2-7; V: TRBV18; size: .; D: TRBD2; DNA: TGTGCCAGCTCTCGACTAGCGGGACTGTTAGAGCAGTACTTC; CDR3: CASSRLAGLLEQYF
J: TRBJ2-3; V: TRBV9; size: .; D: TRBD2; DNA: TGTGCCAGCAGCGGACTAGCGGGGGATACGCAGTATTTT; CDR3: CASSGLAGDTQYF
J: TRBJ1-1; V: TRBV12-5; size: .; D: .; DNA: TGTGCTAGTGGTTTCGGGGTAGGTGAAGCTTTCTTT; CDR3: CASGFGVGEAFF
J: TRBJ1-2; V: TRBV28; size: .; D: .; DNA: TGTGCCAGCAGTTTGAGCTATGGCTACACCTTC; CDR3: CASSLSYGYTF
J: TRBJ2-5; V: TRBV5-1; size: .; D: TRBD1; DNA: TGCGCCAGCAGCCCCGGGACAGGGAGCGTGGGGCAAGAGACCCAGTACTTC; CDR3: CASSPGTGSVGQETQYF
J: TRBJ2-3; V: TRBV6-5; size: .; D: .; DNA: TGTGCCAGCTACGGCGGGGTCACAGATACGCAGTATTTT; CDR3: CASYGGVTDTQYF
J: TRBJ2-5; V: TRBV2; size: .; D: TRBD1; DNA: TGTGCCAGCAGGAGTCAGGGGGCAAGTATTGGAGAGACCCAGTACTTC; CDR3: CASRSQGASIGETQYF
J: TRBJ2-5; V: TRBV10-3; size: once; D: .; DNA: TGTGCCATCAGTAAAAAACAGGCGCAAGAGACCCAGTACTTC; CDR3: CAISKKQAQETQYF
J: TRBJ2-3; V: TRBV14; size: .; D: .; DNA: TGTGCCAGCAGCCAGGTAGATCGTCCCACAGATACGCAGTATTTT; CDR3: CASSQVDRPTDTQYF
J: TRBJ2-1; V: TRBV27; size: .; D: TRBD2; DNA: TGTGCCAGCATAGCGGGAGGGCCGGGTGAGCAGTTCTTC; CDR3: CASIAGGPGEQFF
J: TRBJ2-1; V: TRBV5-6; size: .; D: .; DNA: TGTGCCAGCAGCTTGGGAGGCGGGACCGAGCAGTTCTTC; CDR3: CASSLGGGTEQFF
J: TRBJ2-7; V: TRBV7-9; size: .; D: TRBD1; DNA: TGTGCCAGCATCAAACAGGGGGCCCCCTACGAGCAGTACTTC; CDR3: CASIKQGAPYEQYF
J: TRBJ1-1; V: TRBV9; size: .; D: TRBD1; DNA: TGTGCCAGCAGCCGCCGGGACAGGACAAACACTGAAGCTTTCTTT; CDR3: CASSRRDRTNTEAFF
J: TRBJ1-2; V: TRBV28; size: .; D: .; DNA: TGTGCCAGCAGTGGTGTTCCGAGCTATGGCTACACCTTC; CDR3: CASSGVPSYGYTF
J: TRBJ2-1; V: TRBV5-1; size: .; D: TRBD2; DNA: TGCGCCAGCAGCTTGGGGACTAGCGGGTCGGGTGAGCAGTTCTTC; CDR3: CASSLGTSGSGEQFF
J: TRBJ2-1; V: TRBV11-3; size: .; D: TRBD2; DNA: TGTGCCAGCAGCTCAGGGACTAGCGGGAGGCTTAACAATGAGCAGTTCTTC; CDR3: CASSSGTSGRLNNEQFF
J: TRBJ1-4; V: TRBV27; size: once; D: TRBD1; DNA: TGTGCCAGCAGTTCAACCAGGGGGCAGCTCCTCGAAAAACTGTTTTTT; CDR3: CASSSTRGQLLEKLFF
J: TRBJ1-1; V: TRBV10-2; size: .; D: .; DNA: TGCGCCACAGGGGTAGGGGTCACTGAAGCTTTCTTT; CDR3: CATGVGVTEAFF
J: TRBJ2-3; V: TRBV3-1/TRBV3-2; size: .; D: TRBD2; DNA: TGTGCCAGCAGCCAAGATGCGGGAGGGGGTGATACGCAGTATTTT; CDR3: CASSQDAGGGDTQYF
J: TRBJ2-7; V: TRBV14; size: .; D: TRBD1; DNA: TGTGCCAGCAGCCAAGTCACAGGGGTTCGGCCCGAGCAGTACTTC; CDR3: CASSQVTGVRPEQYF
J: TRBJ2-1; V: TRBV10-1; size: .; D: TRBD2; DNA: TGCGCCAGCAGGCAAAGCGGGGGTTCAGAGCAGTTCTTC; CDR3: CASRQSGGSEQFF
J: TRBJ2-7; V: TRBV2; size: .; D: TRBD1; DNA: TGTGCCAGCAGTGAAGACGGGACAGGGGGAATCGAGCAGTACTTC; CDR3: CASSEDGTGGIEQYF
J: TRBJ1-2; V: TRBV3-1/TRBV3-2; size: .; D: TRBD1; DNA: TGTGCCAGCAGCCAAGGGGCCCAGGGGGCAGGCGGCTACACCTTC; CDR3: CASSQGAQGAGGYTF
J: TRBJ1-4; V: TRBV2; size: .; D: TRBD1; DNA: TGTGCCAGCAGTGGCCGGGGACAGCCAAAACTGTTTTTT; CDR3: CASSGRGQPKLFF
J: TRBJ2-7; V: TRBV6-5; size: once; D: TRBD1; DNA: TGTGCCAGCGACAGGGGGGTACACTACGAGCAGTACTTC; CDR3: CASDRGVHYEQYF